The clone carrying this T cell receptor (beta chain) showed up just once. Under the authors' procedure: Using reference gene primer amplification, nucleated cell counts were estimated. The assay was immunoSEQ multiplex PCR, and TCRdb's table has in-frame clones only and misses some. D and trimming come from the DNA, and the V and J calls and clone size come from that table. The data show some 270,000 clones, with under 90% seen just once and roughly 2.2% held by the top ten. V lost 2 bases, J lost 0 bases, and 15 bases stayed unmatched. Germline lookup yields CDR1 SEHNR and CDR2 FQNEAQ (reference sequence). The CDR3 extends over 19 amino acids. This specimen comes from a study of blood T cell repertoires in COVID-19. Study-level information: Sites across the United States, Italy and Spain contributed samples from acute and convalescent COVID-19. T cells, B-cell-depleted T cells, or PBMCs supplied cDNA or gDNA.

This chain joins TRBV7-9 and TRBJ2-7; 8 bases are shared with TRBD2. The receptor comes from a man in his forties or fifties with acute or convalescent COVID-19. Specimen: peripheral blood. The chain's CDR3 is CASSLFGKRGTRYSYEQYF. Written as DNA, the CDR3 is TGTGCCAGCAGCTTATTCGGCAAGCGGGGGACCCGTTACTCCTACGAGCAGTACTTC. Together with reference TRBV7-9 and TRBJ2-7, the CDR3 gives the full variable domain: DTGVSQNPRHKITKRGQNVTFRCDPISEHNRLYWYRQTLGQGPEFLTYFQNEAQLEKSRLLSDRFSAERPKGSFSTLEIQRTEQGDSAMYLCASSLFGKRGTRYSYEQYFGPGTRLTVT.